Reported below is one T cell receptor beta chain. No antigen is known for it. This sample is part of a study of CD4 T cells in relation to SARS-CoV-2 and coronaviruses. Before the COVID-19 pandemic, during about 2010-2019, CD4+ T cells were taken from unexposed donors. Uncultured naive and memory CD4+ T cells supplied DNA for deep TCR-beta sequencing. This table comes from immunoSEQ multiplex PCR, and its TCRdb copy is limited to in-frame clones, with some not included. The repertoire includes some 65,000 clones, 85% to 90% of them detected once, and 1.6% sits in the top ten. Study-wide findings and caveats: Crossreactive clones expanded significantly less to SARS-CoV-2 than monoreactive clones. According to naive versus memory sequencing, detected responses are memory recall, not newly primed. About 64% of donors had memory CD4+ clonotypes crossrecognizing SARS-CoV-2 and common cold coronavirus spike.

Input material: memory CD4+ T cells from PBMCs. This TCR was sampled from a human donor in good health.

The CDR3 DNA follows: TGTGCCAGCAGCAAAGCACCCAGCTCTGGAAACACCATATATTTT. Its translation is CASSKAPSSGNTIYF. V gene TRBV21-1 combines with J gene TRBJ1-3; the tabulated D call, TRBD1, remains unverified against the DNA. TRBV21-1 is tagged as a pseudogene. This CDR3 region has 15 residues.